These T cell receptor beta chains were read from a single sample in a study of regulatory T cells in long-lasting Graves disease. TCRdb ran MiXCR on the multiplex PCR reads and lists one entry per CDR3 protein. Among 200,000 to 250,000 distinct CDR3 sequences listed, approximately 18% were seen once. The same specimen was also included in a second study, on T cells in Graves' hyperthyroidism and ophthalmopathy.

The sequenced sample was peripheral blood mononuclear cells (PBMCs), obtained at new diagnosis, from a patient treated with antithyroid drugs. All receptors derive from a woman younger than 45 with Graves disease. Both conserved end residues are part of each CDR3. Each record gives: J gene, V gene, D gene, clone size, CDR3 DNA, CDR3 protein. The D gene is left open where the match is weak. Size is stated for part of the rows, as once, few or many counts, or as a class when the clone is expanded.

j_gene: TRBJ1-1; v_gene: TRBV5-1; d_gene: -; abundance: -; CDR3nt: TGCGCCAGCAGATCCGGGACACCGAACACTGAAGCTTTCTTT; CDR3aa: CASRSGTPNTEAFF
j_gene: TRBJ1-2; v_gene: TRBV10-2; d_gene: -; abundance: many; CDR3nt: TGCGCCAGCAGTGAGCCGGGAGGGCGGCATAACTATGGCTACACCTTC; CDR3aa: CASSEPGGRHNYGYTF
j_gene: TRBJ1-3; v_gene: TRBV5-5; d_gene: -; abundance: -; CDR3nt: TGTGCCAGCAGCCCGACGGGGAAACTATCTGGAAACACCATATATTTT; CDR3aa: CASSPTGKLSGNTIYF
j_gene: TRBJ2-1; v_gene: TRBV10-1; d_gene: TRBD1; abundance: -; CDR3nt: TGCGCCAGCAGGGACAGGGGATACAATGAGCAGTTCTTC; CDR3aa: CASRDRGYNEQFF
j_gene: TRBJ1-1; v_gene: TRBV6-5; d_gene: TRBD1; abundance: many; CDR3nt: TGTGCCAGCAGTTACTCGTGGCAGGGGGGGGCCTCTGAAGCTTTCTTT; CDR3aa: CASSYSWQGGASEAFF
j_gene: TRBJ2-1; v_gene: TRBV11-3; d_gene: TRBD2; abundance: -; CDR3nt: TGTGCCAGCAGCTTAGATAAGACGGGAGGGGACGATGAGCAGTTCTTC; CDR3aa: CASSLDKTGGDDEQFF
j_gene: TRBJ1-4; v_gene: TRBV13; d_gene: -; abundance: few; CDR3nt: TGTGCCAGCAGCCCCCGGGGGGGCCCGGGAAAACTGTTTTTT; CDR3aa: CASSPRGGPGKLFF
j_gene: TRBJ1-5; v_gene: TRBV6-1; d_gene: -; abundance: many; CDR3nt: TGTGCCAGCAGCCGGGGGGGCCAGCCCCAGCATTTT; CDR3aa: CASSRGGQPQHF
j_gene: TRBJ1-2; v_gene: TRBV28; d_gene: TRBD1; abundance: many; CDR3nt: TGTGCCAGCCAGATTCCAGGGGGACGTGGCTACACCTTC; CDR3aa: CASQIPGGRGYTF
j_gene: TRBJ1-1; v_gene: TRBV19; d_gene: TRBD1; abundance: few; CDR3nt: TGTGCCAGTAGTGCCCGACAGGGAGGGACTGAAGCTTTCTTT; CDR3aa: CASSARQGGTEAFF
j_gene: TRBJ1-1; v_gene: TRBV19; d_gene: -; abundance: many; CDR3nt: TGTGCCAGTAGTATAGAGGGCAGGGGCACAGCCGAAGCTTTCTTT; CDR3aa: CASSIEGRGTAEAFF
j_gene: TRBJ2-5; v_gene: TRBV7-2; d_gene: -; abundance: many; CDR3nt: TGTGCCAGCAGCTCCCCAAAGCCGGCCCATGAGACCCAGTACTTC; CDR3aa: CASSSPKPAHETQYF
j_gene: TRBJ1-3; v_gene: TRBV12-3/TRBV12-4; d_gene: TRBD1; abundance: -; CDR3nt: TGTGCCAGCGGAACAGGGGGCGCGTGGGGAAACACCATATATTTT; CDR3aa: CASGTGGAWGNTIYF
j_gene: TRBJ2-2; v_gene: TRBV24-1; d_gene: -; abundance: -; CDR3nt: TGTGCCGCGAAGGCGAGGAGGTTAATTAGCGGGGAGCTGTTTTTT; CDR3aa: CAAKARRLISGELFF
j_gene: TRBJ2-5; v_gene: TRBV2; d_gene: -; abundance: many; CDR3nt: TGTGCCAGCTCAACAGGGAGGGAGACCCAGTACTTC; CDR3aa: CASSTGRETQYF
j_gene: TRBJ2-5; v_gene: TRBV7-7; d_gene: -; abundance: many; CDR3nt: TGTGCTAGCAGCGGTACAAGGGGAGAGACCCAGTACTTC; CDR3aa: CASSGTRGETQYF
j_gene: TRBJ1-2; v_gene: TRBV29-1; d_gene: TRBD1; abundance: few; CDR3nt: TGCAGCGTTCGACAGGGAACTAACTATGGCTACACCTTC; CDR3aa: CSVRQGTNYGYTF
j_gene: TRBJ2-3; v_gene: TRBV7-8; d_gene: -; abundance: many; CDR3nt: TGTGCCAGCAGCTTACAACGAGTCCAAAGGCCTAGCACAGATACGCAGTATTTT; CDR3aa: CASSLQRVQRPSTDTQYF
j_gene: TRBJ2-7; v_gene: TRBV28; d_gene: -; abundance: many; CDR3nt: TGTGCCAGCTACAGTCTTAGGGGGGGCTCCTACGAGCAGTACTTC; CDR3aa: CASYSLRGGSYEQYF
j_gene: TRBJ1-2; v_gene: TRBV10-2; d_gene: TRBD1; abundance: many; CDR3nt: TGCGCCAGCAGTGACAGGGGGGAAAGCTATGGCTACACCTTC; CDR3aa: CASSDRGESYGYTF
j_gene: TRBJ1-5; v_gene: TRBV5-8; d_gene: TRBD1; abundance: -; CDR3nt: TGTGCCAGCAGCTTGGGGGACAGGGATCAGCCCCAGCATTTT; CDR3aa: CASSLGDRDQPQHF
j_gene: TRBJ2-5; v_gene: TRBV30; d_gene: TRBD2; abundance: many; CDR3nt: TGTGCCTGGAGTGTTGCTCTAGCGGGGGGTCAAGAGACCCAGTACTTC; CDR3aa: CAWSVALAGGQETQYF
j_gene: TRBJ1-2; v_gene: TRBV9; d_gene: -; abundance: many; CDR3nt: TGTGCCAGCAGCGCTCAGGGCGGCTATGGCTACACCTTC; CDR3aa: CASSAQGGYGYTF
j_gene: TRBJ2-3; v_gene: TRBV9; d_gene: TRBD2; abundance: many; CDR3nt: TGTGCCAGCAGCGTCAGCGGGGGGGCGACAGATACGCAGTATTTT; CDR3aa: CASSVSGGATDTQYF